This T cell receptor beta chain came from a study of blood T cell repertoires in COVID-19. Looking at the study overall: Researchers got acute and convalescent COVID-19 samples from the United States, Italy and Spain.

Germline V gene data show CDR1 as GTSNPN and CDR2 as SVGIG (reference sequence). The CDR3 sequence is 13 residues long. The ends were cut back, 0 bases at V and 7 bases at J, with 10 bases in the middle. In the original processing: Amplification from reference gene primers served as the basis for estimated nucleated cell counts. This table comes from immunoSEQ multiplex PCR, and its TCRdb copy is limited to in-frame clones, with some not included. Clonal size and the V and J genes are those of that table, whereas D and trimming came from the DNA. The sample shows about 56,000 clones, 89% of them seen only once.

This receptor was obtained from a woman aged 55 to 70 with COVID-19, enrolled during active disease. The sample consisted of peripheral blood. The chain recombines TRBV30 with TRBJ2-1; no clear D gene. The CDR3: CAWSVRLLNEQFF. CDR3 coding DNA: TGTGCCTGGAGTGTAAGACTTCTTAATGAGCAGTTCTTC.